The T cell receptor beta chain under discussion was sequenced for a study of blood T cell repertoires in COVID-19 (dated by TCRdb to about 2020). General notes on the study: The collaborator samples originated in the United States, Italy and Spain and spanned the acute and convalescent phases of COVID-19. The prospective study material was composed of cDNA or gDNA derived from T cells, B-cell-depleted T cells, or PBMCs. Deeply sampled blood TCRbeta repertoires from subjects exposed to, actively infected with, or recovered from COVID-19 were included in the dataset. A freely available public database, intended as a resource for researchers studying the immune response to SARS-CoV-2, is where the repertoires were released. Samples were obtained from the ongoing ImmuneRACE study (first 160 participants) and from 1,000 to 1,500 subjects provided by 6 global collaborators. The sample metadata nearly always contained a de-identified subject ID, COVID-19 status, age in years and sex. HLA class I and class II types, where available, came from metadata supplied by the sample provider rather than from assay-based typing.

General findings and caveats noted by the study authors: The quantity of clinical and demographic metadata differed by source and by participant and was supplied without curation.

Note on this clone: Its recognized antigen is unknown. Base qualities are missing; no much larger clone stands one base away.

TCRbeta CDR3 regions were amplified from genomic DNA by means of the immunoSEQ Assay, a bias-controlled multiplex PCR. The original methods were these. The number of nucleated cells in each sample was estimated from the amplification of reference gene primers within the assay. Sequence reads were collapsed and filtered to measure the absolute abundance of every unique TCRbeta CDR3 rearrangement. For each sample, productive Simpson clonality was calculated by taking the square root of Simpson's diversity index across productive rearrangements. TCRdb provides this immuneACCESS table in a form limited to in-frame rearrangements. Some clones are lacking; in checked studies, under half of them reflect an unresolved V gene, and why the rest are absent is not known. V and J calls and clone size are as listed in that table; D and trimming were resolved from the DNA. In this sample the table shows about 180,000 clones, roughly 80% of which occur a single time. The ten biggest clones cover about 8.4% of the sample.

Whole blood was collected in K2EDTA tubes by collaborating institutions according to the institutions' own protocols. For TCRbeta analysis, collaborators shipped samples as frozen whole blood, isolated PBMCs, or DNA extracted from either of those sample types. Sequencing input: peripheral blood. This sequence was found in a woman in her seventies with acute or convalescent COVID-19.

The sequenced DNA is TGTGCCAGCAGTTCGGCTTCCGGGGTGAACACTGAAGCTTTCTTT. It translates to CASSSASGVNTEAFF. The rearrangement joined TRBV28 to TRBJ1-1; no confident D gene assignment can be made. CDR1 and CDR2 are drawn from the germline V gene: MDHEN, SYDVKM. V and J lose 4 bases and 0 bases, and a span of 12 bases separates them. The CDR3 numbers 15 residues from cysteine through phenylalanine. Solely the CDR3 DNA is kept, with 45 bases framed from the first base. Extended through the reference TRBV28 and TRBJ1-1 proteins, this CDR3 yields the full variable domain: DVKVTQSSRYLVKRTGEKVFLECVQDMDHENMFWYRQDPGLGLRLIYFSYDVKMKEKGDIPEGYSVSREKKERFSLILESASTNQTSMYLCASSSASGVNTEAFFGQGTRLTVV.